The present T cell receptor (beta chain) was sequenced within a study of blood T cell repertoires in COVID-19. Study as a whole: The analysed material was cDNA or gDNA that came from T cells, B-cell-depleted T cells, or PBMCs.

The ends lost 5 bases at V and 4 bases at J; junction bases unmatched: 7. Germline V gene data show CDR1 as SGHTA and CDR2 as FQGNSA. CDR3 length: 14 amino acids. Under the authors' procedure: Amplification of reference gene primers provided the estimated nucleated cell counts. Here immunoSEQ multiplex PCR was the method, and the copy in TCRdb shows in-frame clones only, minus some. V and J calls and clone size are those listed in that table; D and trimming were worked out from the DNA. The data contain roughly 150,000 clones, over 70% of them seen just once; the ten biggest clones take up about 4%. Only one count was recorded for this clone.

This sequence originates from a man in his fifties in a cohort exposed to, infected with or recovered from COVID-19 (not recorded which). The chain carries TRBV7-2 and TRBJ1-1; 7 bases line up with TRBD1. Sequences were obtained from PBMCs or T cells enriched from blood (not recorded which). The CDR3 DNA reads TGTGCCAGCAGCGCACGACAGGGCGCCACTGAAGCTTTCTTT. This translates into CASSARQGATEAFF. Based on the CDR3 plus reference TRBV7-2 and TRBJ1-1, the full variable domain is GAGVSQSPSNKVTEKGKDVELRCDPISGHTALYWYRQSLGQGLEFLIYFQGNSAPDKSGLPSDRFSAERTGGSVSTLTIQRTQQEDSAVYLCASSARQGATEAFFGQGTRLTVV.